Shown below are 16 T cell receptor beta chains from a single sample sequenced in a study of blood T cells in healthy people across ages. A second PCR, run for about 7 to 11 cycles, used a sample-barcoded 5' primer plus a J-beta primer mix. TCRdb reanalysed the 5' RACE reads using MiXCR and keeps one entry per CDR3 protein. The sample yields 1.5 million to 2 million distinct CDR3 sequences, 28% seen once. The specimen sequenced was blood. Receptors originate from a woman in her 30s in good health.

This clonotype was seen a handful of times. The chain has TRBV9 and TRBJ2-7, with TRBD2 matching over 7 bases. The V segment lost 0 bases and the J segment 7 bases; nucleotides outside the gene matches: 7. The CDR3 extends over 14 amino acids. Germline lookup yields CDR1 SGDLS and CDR2 YYNGEE. Written as DNA, the CDR3 is TGTGCCAGCAGCGTAGACGGGGGGTGTTGTGAGCAGTACTTC. This translates into CASSVDGGCCEQYF.

This clonotype was seen only a few times. The genes are TRBV7-2 and TRBJ1-5; 7 bases are shared with TRBD1. The J segment lost 0 bases and the V segment lost 5 bases, leaving 13 bases of the junction unmatched. The V gene's germline CDR1 is SGHTA and CDR2 FQGNSA. The CDR3 covers 18 residues. CDR3 protein: CASSLTGVATFSNQPQHF. The DNA for the CDR3 is TGTGCCAGCAGCCTTACAGGGGTCGCAACTTTTAGCAATCAGCCCCAGCATTTT.

This clonotype was seen repeatedly, ten times or more. This chain uses TRBV4-1 with TRBJ1-2; D is ambiguous. The length of the CDR3 is 15 residues. Looked up from germline, CDR1 is MGHRA and CDR2 is YSYEKL. V was clipped by 2 bases and J by 0 bases, with 10 bases between them. CDR3 nucleotide sequence: TGCGCCAGCAGCCAACCATCAGGATCTAACTATGGCTACACCTTC. The encoded protein is CASSQPSGSNYGYTF.

Notes on this clonotype: This CDR3 fails to terminate in the conserved phenylalanine or tryptophan, so it likely reflects a read error. The J gene is TRBJ2-5, the V gene TRBV2, with 7 nucleotides matching TRBD1. This CDR3 comprises 15 residues. CDR1 SNHLY and CDR2 FYNNEI come from the germline V gene. V dropped 5 bases and J dropped 3; count of bases not matched to a gene: 9. CDR3 region: CASSRQGLAKETQYV. As DNA, the CDR3 is TGTGCCAGCAGTCGACAGGGTCTGGCCAAAGAGACCCAGTACGTC.

This clonotype was detected many times. V and J are TRBV6-6 and TRBJ2-5; D gene unclear. Trimming took off 0 bases at V and 1 base at J, with 6 bases between the two ends. CDR1 MNHNY and CDR2 SVGAGI come from the germline V gene (reference sequence). CDR3 length equals 14 residues. The CDR3 DNA sequence: TGTGCCAGCAGTTACTCGTCTCGCCAAGAGACCCAGTACTTC. This encodes CASSYSSRQETQYF.

This sequence joins TRBV24-1 and TRBJ1-5; D gene ambiguous. Trimming stripped 8 bases from V and 3 bases from J, with 7 bases between. The CDR3 loop spans 12 amino acids. Per the germline V gene, CDR1 is KGHDR and CDR2 is SFDVKD. CDR3 sequence (DNA): TGTGCCACCAAAGTCGACAATCAGCCCCAGCATTTT. It encodes CATKVDNQPQHF.

The chain employs TRBV25-1 and TRBJ1-3; 10 nucleotides agree with TRBD1. V was pared by 2 bases and J by 4 bases, with 8 bases of the junction left unmatched. The CDR3 totals 17 residues. CDR1 is MGHDK and CDR2 is SYGVNS in the germline V gene. The CDR3 bases are TGTGCCAGCAGTGAACCCCCCGGGACAGGGGACGGAAACACCATATATTTT. It is translated as CASSEPPGTGDGNTIYF.

This clonotype was found a few times. The chain carries TRBV4-2 and TRBJ1-1; possibly TRBD1 for D (6 bases). V dropped 4 bases and J dropped 4 bases, with 10 bases sitting between them. This CDR3 is built from 13 residues. From germline, CDR1 is LGHNA and CDR2 YNFKEQ. The CDR3 nucleotides read TGTGCCAGCAGCCTGACGGACAGCACTGAAGCTTTCTTT. This encodes CASSLTDSTEAFF.

This clonotype was counted at least ten times. V gene TRBV20-1 combines with J gene TRBJ2-7, with 7 bases fitting TRBD2. The CDR3 has 15 residues. The V and J ends lost 3 bases and 5 bases, in that order; junction bases with no gene match: 13. Germline lookup yields CDR1 DFQATT and CDR2 SNEGSKA (reference sequence). DNA of the CDR3: TGCAGTGCTAGGGTGTTGGGGGGGTCGGTGAACGAGCAGTACTTC. Translated, it gives CSARVLGGSVNEQYF.

This clonotype appeared once. This sequence joins TRBV5-1 and TRBJ2-4; 8 nucleotides match TRBD1. The better agreement between TRBJ2-7 and the DNA end casts doubt on the J call. Germline values: CDR1 SGHRS, CDR2 YFSETQ. The CDR3 contains 15 residues. The CDR3 nucleotides read TGCGCCAGCAGCTTGGTACCAGGGGGCGGATACGAGCAGTACTTC. It codes for CASSLVPGGGYEQYF.

The sample holds many counts of this clonotype. The chain joins TRBV29-1 to TRBJ1-2; 8 bases are a match to TRBD1. Per the germline V gene, CDR1 is SQVTM and CDR2 is ANQGSEA. CDR3 length: 13 residues. The V and J ends lost 6 bases and 6 bases, in that order; junction bases with no gene match: 9. The CDR3: CSVIQGAGDGYTF. The CDR3 DNA follows: TGCAGCGTAATCCAGGGGGCAGGGGATGGCTACACCTTC.

In this sample, this clonotype turned up once. This rearrangement joins TRBV2 to TRBJ2-4, with TRBD1 as a possible D gene (5 bases). The assigned J gene may be wrong: the sequence end matches TRBJ2-7 better. There are 10 residues in the CDR3. From germline, CDR1 is SNHLY and CDR2 FYNNEI. The CDR3 is CASQGYEQYF. The CDR3 region has the DNA TGTGCTAGCCAGGGTTACGAGCAGTACTTC.

As regards this clonotype: A read error may be the cause here, since a much bigger clone is one base away. V gene TRBV20-1 combines with J gene TRBJ2-7, with 7 bases fitting TRBD1. Germline trimming cut 5 bases from V and 2 bases from J; bases unmatched to any gene: 6. Germline CDR1 reads DFQATT; CDR2 reads SNEGSKA (reference sequence). The CDR3 contains 13 residues. CDR3 sequence: CSAGGDRTYEQYF. CDR3 coding DNA: TGCAGTGCTGGTGGGGACAGAACCTACGAGCAGTACTTC.

The genes are TRBV24-1 and TRBJ2-5; no definite D call. The CDR3 has 9 amino acids. Germline V gives CDR1 KGHDR, CDR2 SFDVKD. The V and J ends lost 11 bases and 3 bases respectively, with 3 bases between them. CDR3 in DNA: TGTGCCATCGAAGAGACCCAGTACTTC. Amino acids: CAIEETQYF.

This chain connects TRBV7-9 to TRBJ2-3; either TRBD1 or TRBD2 may supply D (5 bases each). Between the trimmed V and J ends, which lost 5 bases and 5 bases, there was a span of 17 bases. The CDR3 runs 15 residues. The germline gives CDR1 SEHNR, CDR2 FQNEAQ (reference sequence). CDR3 region: CASSLSWGSGDTQYF. As DNA, the CDR3 is TGTGCCAGCAGCCTTAGCTGGGGGTCGGGAGATACGCAGTATTTT.

This clonotype was observed a few times. V and J are TRBV20-1 and TRBJ1-1; D call uncertain. The germline V gene has CDR1 DFQATT and CDR2 SNEGSKA (reference sequence). The CDR3 loop spans 13 amino acids. The V and J ends lost 3 bases and 3 bases respectively, with 11 bases between them. CDR3 sequence reads: CSASAGEHTEAFF. CDR3 nucleotide sequence: TGCAGTGCTAGCGCCGGAGAACACACTGAAGCTTTCTTT.